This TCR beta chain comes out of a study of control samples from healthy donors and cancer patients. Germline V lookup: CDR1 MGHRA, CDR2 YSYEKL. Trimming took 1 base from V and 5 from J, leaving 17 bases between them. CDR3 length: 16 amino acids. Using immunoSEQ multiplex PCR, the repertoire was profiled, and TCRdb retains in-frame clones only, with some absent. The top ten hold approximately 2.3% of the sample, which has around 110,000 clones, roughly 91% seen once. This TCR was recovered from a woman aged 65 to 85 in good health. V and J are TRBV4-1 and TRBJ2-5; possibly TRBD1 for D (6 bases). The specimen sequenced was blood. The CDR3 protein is CASSQARNQGRETQYF. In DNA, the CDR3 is TGCGCCAGCAGCCAAGCTCGCAATCAGGGGCGGGAGACCCAGTACTTC.